Each of the 14 T cell receptor beta chains below was sequenced from the same sample in a study of metastatic and nonmetastatic thyroid tumors. TCRdb reprocessed the PCR reads via MiXCR. The table records 50,000 to 65,000 clones, under 5% of them present only once. No patient had received any treatment before thyroid surgery. The specimen was blood. The source of these receptors is a female donor with papillary thyroid cancer or a benign thyroid nodule (not recorded which). Some clones in this sample may be carry-over from other donors' samples.

This clone was detected ten times or more. V is TRBV20-1 and J is TRBJ2-1; 10 bases fit TRBD2. The V segment lost 5 bases and the J segment 4 bases; nucleotides outside the gene matches: 2. The length of the CDR3 is 13 residues. The germline V gene has CDR1 DFQATT and CDR2 SNEGSKA (reference sequence). This CDR3 reads CSARTSGYNEQFF. The CDR3 DNA is TGCAGTGCTCGGACTAGCGGTTACAATGAGCAGTTCTTC.

This clone was seen more than once but under ten times. One end of the junction does not line up with germline, which may come from a read error. This chain uses TRBV20-1 with TRBJ2-2; possibly TRBD2 for D (5 bases). This CDR3 contains 13 residues. CDR1 and CDR2 (germline): DFQATT, SNEGSKA (reference sequence). For the CDR3, the DNA is TGCAGTGCCCCGAGAGTTCCCCCCGGGGAGCTGCTTTTT. It encodes CSAPRVPPGELLF.

This clone was counted ten times or more. The chain has TRBV3-1 and TRBJ2-7, with no clear D. The germline gives CDR1 LGHDT, CDR2 YNNKEL (reference sequence). This CDR3 contains 12 residues. V lost 0 bases, J lost 4 bases, and 4 bases lay in between. The CDR3 loop reads CASSQEKYEQYF. As DNA, the CDR3 is TGTGCCAGCAGCCAAGAAAAATACGAGCAGTACTTC.

This clone occurred a few times. A read error is possible here, since a much larger clone lies one base away. The chain uses TRBV20-1 and TRBJ1-1; D might be TRBD1 (5 bases). CDR3 length equals 17 residues. V was trimmed by 1 base and J by 5 bases, leaving 23 bases between them. Germline V lookup: CDR1 DFQATT, CDR2 SNEGSKA (reference sequence). CDR3 in amino acids: CSARGVRIRGLGTEAFF. DNA for the CDR3: TGCAGTGCTAGAGGTGTCCGAATTCGGGGCTTGGGAACTGAAGCTTTCTTT.

This clone has at least ten counts. The chain has TRBV7-6 and TRBJ1-2, with D possibly matching TRBD1 (5 bases). The CDR3 is 14 residues long. Trimming shortened V by 3 bases and J by 8 bases, and 16 bases separated the two germline ends. Germline values: CDR1 SGHVS, CDR2 FNYEAQ. The CDR3 reads CASSFQEGLGGYTF. The DNA of the CDR3 is TGTGCCAGCAGCTTTCAAGAGGGGTTAGGGGGCTACACCTTC.

This clone was found a few times. Sequence at one end of the junction differs from germline and may be a read error. The gene calls are TRBV28 and TRBJ1-4; 7 nucleotides line up with TRBD1. CDR1 MDHEN and CDR2 SYDVKM come from the germline V gene. The length of the CDR3 is 15 residues. The CDR3 loop reads CASILSAGGRGKLFF. The CDR3, as DNA: TGTGCCAGCATTTTATCGGCAGGGGGGCGAGGAAAATTGTTTTTT.

In its sample, this clone was seen many times. Germline and junction disagree at one end, which may indicate a read error. The sample carries other DNA sequences with the same CDR3. The chain recombines TRBV19 with TRBJ1-3, with 9 bases identical to TRBD1. Germline values: CDR1 LNHDA, CDR2 SQIVND (reference sequence). The CDR3 covers 13 residues. This chain's CDR3 is CASRGQGVNTIYF. The DNA for the CDR3 is TGTGCCAGTAGGGGACAGGGTGTAAACACTATATATTTT.

This clone appeared many times. The chain joins TRBV24-1 to TRBJ2-3, with D unclear. The CDR3 loop spans 15 amino acids. The germline gives CDR1 KGHDR, CDR2 SFDVKD. Trimming shortened V by 5 bases and J by 1 base, and 12 bases separated the two germline ends. The CDR3: CATSGRLIGTDTQYF. The CDR3 bases are TGTGCCACCAGTGGACGCCTTATTGGCACAGATACGCAGTATTTT.

At least ten counts were recorded for this clone. The rearrangement uses TRBV5-5 and TRBJ1-5, with D perhaps TRBD1 (6 bases). Germline V CDR1 and CDR2: SGHKS, YYEKEE (reference sequence). The CDR3 loop spans 14 amino acids. Trimming removed 4 bases at V and 6 bases at J, with 14 bases between. CDR3 region: CASSPQGGPQPQHF. CDR3 in DNA: TGTGCCAGCAGCCCACAGGGTGGGCCTCAGCCCCAGCATTTT.

This clone was detected many times. This chain uses TRBV2 with TRBJ1-4, with 10 bases lining up with TRBD1. V trimming: 7 bases; J trimming: 8 bases; junction bases outside the gene matches: 7. This CDR3 contains 14 residues. Germline V gene data show CDR1 as SNHLY and CDR2 as FYNNEI. As DNA, the CDR3 is TGTGCCAGCAAGGGCGACAGGGGGCTGGAAAAACTGTTTTTT. It codes for CASKGDRGLEKLFF.

This clone was seen at least ten times. The genes are TRBV28 and TRBJ1-5, with TRBD1 as a possible D gene (6 bases). The germline gives CDR1 MDHEN, CDR2 SYDVKM. CDR3 length equals 14 residues. V was cut by 11 bases and J by 7 bases, with 21 bases left in between. CDR3 amino acids: CAAAGPGEWQPQHF. DNA for the CDR3: TGTGCCGCGGCCGGGCCAGGGGAATGGCAGCCCCAGCATTTT.

Points on this clone: Distinct nucleotide sequences in the sample also encode this CDR3. The chain combines TRBV2 with TRBJ2-3; a possible D gene is TRBD2 (6 bases). The V gene's germline CDR1 is SNHLY and CDR2 FYNNEI. With 3 bases removed from V and 1 base from J, the gap between germline ends came to 14 bases. This CDR3 contains 16 residues. The CDR3 DNA follows: TGTGCCAGCAGTGACTATCGGGAGAAGCGCACAGATACGCAGTATTTT. It yields the protein CASSDYREKRTDTQYF.

This rearrangement joins TRBV20-1 to TRBJ1-4, with 7 bases identical to TRBD1. J lost 8 bases, V lost 5 bases, and 17 bases had no gene match. This CDR3 is built from 16 residues. CDR1 and CDR2 from the germline V gene are DFQATT and SNEGSKA (reference sequence). The CDR3 DNA reads TGCAGTGCTCACATTCCACAGGGGAAGGTGCGGGAAAAACTGTTTTTT. This codes for CSAHIPQGKVREKLFF.

As concerns this clone: Mismatch with germline at one junction end may stem from a read error. CDR3 in amino acids: CASRLRQINEKVFF. CDR3 in DNA: TGTGCCAGCAGACTCAGACAGATAAATGAAAAAGTGTTTTTT. The rearrangement uses TRBV28 and TRBJ1-4, with D possibly being TRBD1 (5 bases). This CDR3 has 14 amino acids. Germline CDR1 and CDR2: MDHEN and SYDVKM. The entire variable domain, with the rest obtained from reference TRBV28 and TRBJ1-4, is as follows: DVKVTQSSRYLVKRTGEKVFLECVQDMDHENMFWYRQDPGLGLRLIYFSYDVKMKEKGDIPEGYSVSREKKERFSLILESASTNQTSMYLCASRLRQINEKVFFGSGTQLSVL.